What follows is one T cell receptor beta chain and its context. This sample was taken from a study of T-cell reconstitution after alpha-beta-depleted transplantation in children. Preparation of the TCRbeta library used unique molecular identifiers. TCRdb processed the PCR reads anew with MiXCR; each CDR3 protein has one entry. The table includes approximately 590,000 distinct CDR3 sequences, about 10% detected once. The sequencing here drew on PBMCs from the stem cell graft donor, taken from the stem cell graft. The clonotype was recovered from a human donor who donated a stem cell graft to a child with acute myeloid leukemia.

CDR3 region: CSASPSDRANTGELFF. The CDR3 coding sequence is TGCAGTGCTAGTCCCTCCGACAGGGCGAACACCGGGGAGCTGTTTTTT. The V gene is TRBV20-1, the J gene TRBJ2-2; 7 bases align to TRBD1. This CDR3 is 16 amino acids long. Germline lookup yields CDR1 DFQATT and CDR2 SNEGSKA (reference sequence). The junction had 7 bases not matched to a gene; V was cut back by 3 bases and J by 0 bases.